One sample yielded the 10 T cell receptor beta chains listed below, sequenced in a study of T cell responses to AZD1222 COVID-19 vaccine. The data were produced by immunoSEQ multiplex PCR, yet TCRdb's version contains in-frame clones alone and is incomplete. The data contain 110,000 to 150,000 clones, around 90% of them singletons. This specimen consisted of peripheral blood, obtained on day 0 of AZD1222 vaccination. The receptors here all came from an adult in good health.

This chain connects TRBV24-1 to TRBJ2-5; 15 nucleotides align to TRBD2. Germline V gene sequence: CDR1 KGHDR, CDR2 SFDVKD. Losses at the gene ends were 9 bases for V and 3 bases for J; bases not matched to a gene: 4. CDR3 length: 15 amino acids. The CDR3 region is CATGLAGGEEETQYF. CDR3 DNA sequence: TGTGCCACCGGACTAGCGGGAGGGGAGGAAGAGACCCAGTACTTC.

This chain uses TRBV6-5 with TRBJ1-5; D is ambiguous. Germline V gives CDR1 MNHEY, CDR2 SVGAGI. This CDR3 comprises 15 residues. Trimming shortened V by 0 bases and J by 5 bases, and 11 bases separated the two germline ends. The CDR3 DNA sequence: TGTGCCAGCAGTTACTCGGTGGCCCTCGATCAGCCCCAGCATTTT. Its translation is CASSYSVALDQPQHF.

V is TRBV5-4 and J is TRBJ1-1; D gene uncertain. The CDR3 contains 13 residues. The germline gives CDR1 SGHNT, CDR2 YYREEE (reference sequence). V lost 2 bases and J lost 2, with 7 bases in between. CDR3 in amino acids: CASSFGRNTEAFF. The CDR3 nucleotides read TGTGCCAGCAGCTTTGGGAGAAACACTGAAGCTTTCTTT.

The rearrangement uses TRBV30 and TRBJ2-5; TRBD2 aligns across 12 bases. The CDR3 spans 14 residues. Germline V gene data show CDR1 as GTSNPN and CDR2 as SVGIG (reference sequence). V shed 7 bases and J 5 bases; nucleotides not matched to a gene: 8. The CDR3 bases are TGTGCCTACGGGGCTAGCGGGAGGGGCGAGACCCAGTACTTC. This sequence encodes CAYGASGRGETQYF.

The J gene is TRBJ2-5, the V gene TRBV5-1, with 7 bases that match TRBD1. Per the germline V gene, CDR1 is SGHRS and CDR2 is YFSETQ. V shed 2 bases and J 2 bases; nucleotides not matched to a gene: 12. CDR3 size: 17 residues. The CDR3: CASSLLRGQSQQETQYF. DNA of the CDR3: TGCGCCAGCAGCTTACTTCGGGGACAGAGCCAGCAAGAGACCCAGTACTTC. Variable domain in full (rest from reference TRBV5-1 and TRBJ2-5): KAGVTQTPRYLIKTRGQQVTLSCSPISGHRSVSWYQQTPGQGLQFLFEYFSETQRNKGNFPGRFSGRQFSNSRSEMNVSTLELGDSALYLCASSLLRGQSQQETQYFGPGTRLLVL.

This clone is a singleton in its sample. The J gene is TRBJ1-5, the V gene TRBV20-1; D uncertain. The V and J ends lost 3 bases and 2 bases respectively, with 11 bases between them. The CDR3 runs 14 residues. Germline V gene lookup returns CDR1 DFQATT and CDR2 SNEGSKA (reference sequence). CDR3: CSASWEAGNQPQHF. CDR3 coding DNA: TGCAGTGCTAGTTGGGAGGCGGGCAATCAGCCCCAGCATTTT.

The rearrangement links TRBV7-7 to TRBJ2-7, with 8 bases lining up with TRBD2. V lost 5 bases and J lost 2; bases outside the gene matches: 5. Germline lookup yields CDR1 SSHAT and CDR2 FNYEAQ (reference sequence). The CDR3 is made up of 14 amino acids. The CDR3 nucleotides read TGTGCCAGCAGCCAGACTAGCGCCGCCTACGAGCAGTACTTC. Protein: CASSQTSAAYEQYF.

This chain connects TRBV4-3 to TRBJ2-5; the D is unclear. V lost 0 bases and J 1 base, leaving 3 bases between the germline ends. CDR1 and CDR2 from the germline V gene are LGHNA and YSLEER. The CDR3 is 13 residues long. The CDR3 sequence: CASSQDSQETQYF. For the CDR3, the DNA is TGCGCCAGCAGCCAAGATAGCCAAGAGACCCAGTACTTC.

The chain joins TRBV4-2 to TRBJ2-3, with unresolved D. The CDR3 covers 15 residues. Germline V gene data show CDR1 as LGHNA and CDR2 as YNFKEQ. Trimming left V 0 bases short and J 2 bases short, with 9 bases between. This CDR3 reads CASSQDNTATDTQYF. CDR3 nucleotides: TGTGCCAGCAGCCAAGATAATACAGCCACAGATACGCAGTATTTT.

V usage is TRBV9 and J usage is TRBJ2-7, with a weak D call TRBD1 (5 bases). Germline V CDR1 and CDR2: SGDLS, YYNGEE. V was clipped by 2 bases and J by 3 bases, with 6 bases between them. The length of the CDR3 is 12 residues. CDR3 coding DNA: TGTGCCAGCAGCGTTCAGGGCTACGAGCAGTACTTC. Its protein product is CASSVQGYEQYF.